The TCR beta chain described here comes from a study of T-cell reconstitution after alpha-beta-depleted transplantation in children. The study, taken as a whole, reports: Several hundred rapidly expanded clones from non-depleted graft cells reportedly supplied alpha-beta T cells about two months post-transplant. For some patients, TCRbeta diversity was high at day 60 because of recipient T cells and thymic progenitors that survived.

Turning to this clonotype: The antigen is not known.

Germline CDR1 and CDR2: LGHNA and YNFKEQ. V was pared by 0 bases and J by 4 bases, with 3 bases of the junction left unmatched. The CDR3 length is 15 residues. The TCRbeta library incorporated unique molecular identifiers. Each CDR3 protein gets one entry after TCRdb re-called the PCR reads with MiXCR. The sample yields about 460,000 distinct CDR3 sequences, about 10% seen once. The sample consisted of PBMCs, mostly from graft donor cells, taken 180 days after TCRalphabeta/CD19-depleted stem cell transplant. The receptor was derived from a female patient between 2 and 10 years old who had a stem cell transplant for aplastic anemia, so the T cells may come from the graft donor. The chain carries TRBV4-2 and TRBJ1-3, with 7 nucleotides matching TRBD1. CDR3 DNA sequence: TGTGCCAGCAGCCAAGAAGGGACAGTAGGAAACACCATATATTTT. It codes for CASSQEGTVGNTIYF.